These T cell receptor beta chains were read from a single sample in a study of cytomegalovirus exposure and HLA in healthy donors. Sequenced by immunoSEQ multiplex PCR; TCRdb stores in-frame clones only, minus some. Of under 250,000 clones listed, 75% to 90% are singletons. Source material: PBMCs. These receptors came from a middle-aged woman in good health and CMV-seronegative. CDR3s include the opening cysteine and the closing phenylalanine or tryptophan. The D gene is left open where the match is weak. Not all rows give a size; the values are once, few, many and, for expanded clones, a class.

TRBV6-5	TRBD2	NA	TRBJ2-7	TGTGCCAGCAGTTCCCCAGGCGGGAGCTCCTACGAGCAGTACTTC	CASSSPGGSSYEQYF
TRBV19	TRBD2	once	TRBJ2-5	TGTGCCAGTAGAGGTCGGGGGGAGGGGCAAGAGAACCAGTACTTC	CASRGRGEGQENQYF
TRBV7-6	TRBD1	once	TRBJ1-4	TGTGCCAGCAGCTTAAGGTCGGGACAGGGGAATGAAAAACTGTTTTTT	CASSLRSGQGNEKLFF
TRBV7-2	TRBD1	NA	TRBJ1-1	TGTGCCAGCAGCTTAGCTGGGACAGGGCGAAACACTGAAGCTTTCTTT	CASSLAGTGRNTEAFF
TRBV5-1	NA	NA	TRBJ2-7	TGCGCCAGCAGTACGACAGGATCCTACGAGCAGTACTTC	CASSTTGSYEQYF
TRBV7-3	TRBD2	NA	TRBJ2-7	TGTGCCAGCAGCCCCGGGGGGGGCTACGAGCAGTACTTC	CASSPGGGYEQYF
TRBV18	NA	NA	TRBJ2-7	TGTGCCAGCTCACCACCCTCCAGGGGAGCCTACGAGCAGTACTTC	CASSPPSRGAYEQYF
TRBV11-2	NA	NA	TRBJ1-1	TGTGCCAGCAGCTTGGCAGGGAAGGACACTGAAGCTTTCTTT	CASSLAGKDTEAFF
TRBV7-6	TRBD1	NA	TRBJ2-7	TGTGCCAGCAGCCCCGGGACAGCCGCTATCGAGCAGTACTTC	CASSPGTAAIEQYF
TRBV29-1	NA	once	TRBJ2-3	TGCAGCGCCCGGCGACAGAGCACAGATACGCAGTATTTT	CSARRQSTDTQYF
TRBV7-9	NA	few	TRBJ1-1	TGTGCCAGCAGCCCGCGGGGGATCAAGAACACTGAAGCTTTCTTT	CASSPRGIKNTEAFF
TRBV7-2	TRBD1	NA	TRBJ1-2	TGTGCCAGCAGCCGGGACAGGGCCCTCCCTTGGACCTTC	CASSRDRALPWTF
TRBV7-9	TRBD2	NA	TRBJ2-3	TGTTCCAGCAGCTTGGGCTTGGCGGGAGGGACAGATACGCAGTATTTT	CSSSLGLAGGTDTQYF
TRBV5-1	NA	NA	TRBJ2-2	TGCGCCAGCAGCTTAGACGGGGGCACCGGGGAGCTGTTTTTT	CASSLDGGTGELFF
TRBV19	NA	NA	TRBJ2-1	TGTGCCAGTAGTATCTTACAGGATAATGAGCAGTTCTTC	CASSILQDNEQFF
TRBV6-5	NA	NA	TRBJ2-1	TGTGCCAGCAGTTACTTGGGGGCCCCCTACAATGAGCAGTTCTTC	CASSYLGAPYNEQFF